The clone carrying this T cell receptor beta chain was counted between two and nine times. Per germline, CDR1 SNHLY and CDR2 FYNNEI. The ends lost 7 bases at V and 2 bases at J; junction bases unmatched: 8. The length of the CDR3 is 16 residues. The data are from a study of blood T cell repertoires in COVID-19. For the study at large: Italy, Spain and the United States were the sources of the convalescent and acute COVID-19 samples. Sources were T cells, B-cell-depleted T cells, or PBMCs; the material itself was cDNA or gDNA.

Authors' processing steps: Nucleated cell counts were estimated from reference gene primer amplification. Some clones are missing from TCRdb's copy, which holds only in-frame ones; the method was immunoSEQ multiplex PCR. D and trimming come from the DNA, and the V and J calls and clone size come from that table. Here the sample spans roughly 250,000 clones, around three quarters being singletons. The TCR comes from a woman older than 75 with acute or convalescent COVID-19. Specimen: peripheral blood. The rearrangement joins TRBV2 to TRBJ2-5; 12 positions match TRBD2. The CDR3 loop reads CASTGLAGFYQETQYF. The CDR3 nucleotides are TGTGCCAGCACCGGACTAGCGGGATTTTATCAAGAGACCCAGTACTTC.